The 5 T cell receptor beta chains below were found in one sample sequenced in a study of shared clonotypes between healthy human individuals. The data were produced by immunoSEQ multiplex PCR, yet TCRdb's version contains in-frame clones alone and is incomplete. The sample consists of some 2.3 million clones, more than 80% of them appearing once. Sample: naive CD4+ T cells from PBMCs. Documented subset: CD45RA+ positively selected. These receptors were collected from a man aged 18 to 30 in good health. Some clones in this sample may be carry-over from other donors' samples.

CDR3 coding DNA: TGTGCCAGCAGGCCCCGGGGCACCGGTGAAGCTTTCTTT. Translated, it gives CASRPRGTGEAFF. The chain carries TRBV6-5 and TRBJ1-1; a possible D gene is TRBD1 (5 bases). Looked up from germline, CDR1 is MNHEY and CDR2 is SVGAGI. V lost 6 bases to trimming and J lost 7 bases, with 15 bases between them. This CDR3 spans 13 amino acids.

The chain links TRBV18 to TRBJ1-5; TRBD1 is a possible D gene (5 bases). Trimming left V 1 base short and J 9 bases short, with 7 bases between. Germline V gene data show CDR1 as KGHSH and CDR2 as LQKENI. The CDR3 runs to 12 residues. The chain's CDR3 is CASSPQGLPQHF. The CDR3 DNA is TGTGCCAGCTCACCACAGGGACTGCCCCAGCATTTT.

The chain joins TRBV7-9 to TRBJ1-5; D is uncertain. Trimming stripped 1 base from V and 8 bases from J, with 12 bases between. The length of the CDR3 is 14 residues. Germline V gene sequence: CDR1 SEHNR, CDR2 FQNEAQ (reference sequence). The CDR3 spells CASSLGTSGEPQHF. DNA for the CDR3: TGTGCCAGCAGCTTAGGGACCTCTGGGGAGCCCCAGCATTTT.

The chain links TRBV27 to TRBJ2-2, with D perhaps matching TRBD1 or TRBD2 (5 bases each). Germline lookup yields CDR1 MNHEY and CDR2 SMNVEV (reference sequence). The ends were cut back, 7 bases at V and 5 bases at J, with 17 bases in the middle. The CDR3 has 15 residues. CDR3: CASTRDPSGTGELFF. Here the CDR3 DNA reads TGTGCCAGCACCAGGGACCCCTCGGGGACCGGGGAGCTGTTTTTT.

In its sample, this clone was seen once. The J gene is TRBJ2-6, the V gene TRBV5-1; 9 nucleotides agree with TRBD2. The CDR3 consists of 18 residues. The germline V gene encodes CDR1 SGHRS and CDR2 YFSETQ. V dropped 4 bases and J dropped 1; count of bases not matched to a gene: 9. CDR3 residues: CASSPGASGTSGANVLTF. CDR3 bases: TGCGCCAGCAGCCCTGGCGCTAGCGGGACGTCTGGGGCCAACGTCCTGACTTTC.